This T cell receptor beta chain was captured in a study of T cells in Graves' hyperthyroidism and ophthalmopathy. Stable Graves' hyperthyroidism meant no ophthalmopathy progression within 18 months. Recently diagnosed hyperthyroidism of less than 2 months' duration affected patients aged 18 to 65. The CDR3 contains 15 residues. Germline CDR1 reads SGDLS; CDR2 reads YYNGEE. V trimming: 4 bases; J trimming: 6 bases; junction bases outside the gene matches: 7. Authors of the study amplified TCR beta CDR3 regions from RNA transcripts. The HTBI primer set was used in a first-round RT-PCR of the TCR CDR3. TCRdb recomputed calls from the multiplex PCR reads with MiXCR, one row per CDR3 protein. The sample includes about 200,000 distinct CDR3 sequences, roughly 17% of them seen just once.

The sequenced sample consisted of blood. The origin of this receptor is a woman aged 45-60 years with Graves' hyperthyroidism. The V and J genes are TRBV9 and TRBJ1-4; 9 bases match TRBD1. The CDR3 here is CASSSTGTGYEKLFF. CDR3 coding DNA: TGTGCCAGCAGCTCGACCGGGACAGGGTATGAAAAACTGTTTTTT.